This entry lists 5 T cell receptor beta chains sequenced from one sample in a study of radiotherapy plus CTLA-4 blockade in lung cancer. Some clones are missing from TCRdb's copy, which holds only in-frame ones; the method was immunoSEQ multiplex PCR. The sample includes roughly 25,000 clones, approximately 70% of them seen just once. Sequencing was performed on peripheral blood, taken from a patient treated with radiotherapy plus ipilimumab. These receptors all stem from a human donor with non-small cell lung cancer who had stable disease on radiotherapy plus ipilimumab.

This chain joins TRBV2 and TRBJ2-6, with unresolved D. This CDR3 has 13 amino acids. The V gene lost 5 bases and the J gene lost 4 bases, with 6 bases spanning the gap. The V gene's germline CDR1 is SNHLY and CDR2 FYNNEI. This CDR3 is CASSPPGANVLTF. The CDR3 nucleotides are TGTGCCAGCAGTCCCCCAGGGGCCAACGTCCTGACTTTC.

The V and J genes are TRBV28 and TRBJ2-7; the match to TRBD1 covers 9 bases. The CDR3 is made up of 15 amino acids. Looked up from germline, CDR1 is MDHEN and CDR2 is SYDVKM. V was pared by 5 bases and J by 1 base, with 6 bases of the junction left unmatched. CDR3 DNA sequence: TGTGCCAGCAGTAAGACCGGGACAGGGTCCTACGAGCAGTACTTC. This translates into CASSKTGTGSYEQYF. The complete variable domain, with remaining parts taken from reference TRBV28 and TRBJ2-7, reads DVKVTQSSRYLVKRTGEKVFLECVQDMDHENMFWYRQDPGLGLRLIYFSYDVKMKEKGDIPEGYSVSREKKERFSLILESASTNQTSMYLCASSKTGTGSYEQYFGPGTRLTVT.

The genes are TRBV14 and TRBJ2-7, with D uncertain. Germline loops: CDR1 SGHDN, CDR2 FVKESK. Between the trimmed V and J ends, which lost 1 base and 0 bases, there was a span of 1 base. The CDR3 covers 12 residues. The CDR3 nucleotides read TGTGCCAGCAGCCAAGCCTCCTACGAGCAGTACTTC. This sequence encodes CASSQASYEQYF. Filled out from reference TRBV14 and TRBJ2-7, the complete variable domain reads EAGVTQFPSHSVIEKGQTVTLRCDPISGHDNLYWYRRVMGKEIKFLLHFVKESKQDESGMPNNRFLAERTGGTYSTLKVQPAELEDSGVYFCASSQASYEQYFGPGTRLTVT.

The chain is built from TRBV18 and TRBJ1-5; 7 bases are shared with TRBD1. Trimming removed 4 bases from V and 6 bases from J; junction bases left unmatched: 12. The CDR3 totals 16 residues. The germline gives CDR1 KGHSH, CDR2 LQKENI. CDR3: CASSHTGTELSQPQHF. The CDR3 bases are TGTGCCAGCTCACACACCGGGACAGAATTGAGTCAGCCCCAGCATTTT.

The genes are TRBV4-3 and TRBJ1-2, with D possibly matching TRBD1 (5 bases). Trimming took 0 bases from V and 5 from J, leaving 13 bases between them. The CDR3 runs 15 residues. The germline CDR1 and CDR2 sequences are LGHNA and YSLEER. The CDR3 sequence: CASSQDMGGGYGYTF. For the CDR3, the DNA is TGCGCCAGCAGCCAAGATATGGGCGGGGGGTATGGCTACACCTTC.